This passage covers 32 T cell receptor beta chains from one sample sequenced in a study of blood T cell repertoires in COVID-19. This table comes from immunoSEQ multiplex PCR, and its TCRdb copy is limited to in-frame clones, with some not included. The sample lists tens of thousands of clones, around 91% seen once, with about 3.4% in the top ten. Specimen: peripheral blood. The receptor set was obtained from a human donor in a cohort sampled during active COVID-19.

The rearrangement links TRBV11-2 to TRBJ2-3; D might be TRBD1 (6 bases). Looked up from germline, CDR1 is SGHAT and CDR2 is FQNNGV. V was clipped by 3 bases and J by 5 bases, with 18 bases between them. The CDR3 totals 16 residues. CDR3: CASSFSRQGTLDTQYF. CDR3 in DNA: TGTGCCAGCAGCTTTTCTCGTCAGGGGACCCTAGATACGCAGTATTTT.

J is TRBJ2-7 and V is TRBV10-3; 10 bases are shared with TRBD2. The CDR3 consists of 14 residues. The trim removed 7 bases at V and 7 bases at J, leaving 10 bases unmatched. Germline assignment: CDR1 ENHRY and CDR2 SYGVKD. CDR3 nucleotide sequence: TGTGCCATCAACCATCTAGCGGGAGAGGGAGAGCAGTACTTC. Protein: CAINHLAGEGEQYF.

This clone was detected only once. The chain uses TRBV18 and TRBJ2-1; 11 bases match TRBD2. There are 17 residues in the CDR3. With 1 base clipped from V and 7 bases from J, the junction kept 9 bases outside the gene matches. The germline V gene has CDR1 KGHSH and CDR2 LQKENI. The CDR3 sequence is CASSPRLAGGPRNEQFF. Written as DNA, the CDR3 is TGTGCCAGCTCACCACGTTTAGCGGGAGGGCCGAGGAATGAGCAGTTCTTC.

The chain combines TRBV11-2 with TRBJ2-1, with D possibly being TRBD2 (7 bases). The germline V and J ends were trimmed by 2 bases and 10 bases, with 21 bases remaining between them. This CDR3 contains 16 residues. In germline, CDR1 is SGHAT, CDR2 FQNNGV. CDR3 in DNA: TGTGCCAGCAGCTTACCGAGGAGGTGGGAGGGGGACGAGCAGTTCTTC. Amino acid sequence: CASSLPRRWEGDEQFF.

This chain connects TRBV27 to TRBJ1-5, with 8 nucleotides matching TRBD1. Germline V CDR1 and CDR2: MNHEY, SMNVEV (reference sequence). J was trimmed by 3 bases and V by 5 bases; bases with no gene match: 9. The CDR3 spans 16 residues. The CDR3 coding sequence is TGTGCCAGCAGTCCCCTCCGGGGACAGGTCAATCAGCCCCAGCATTTT. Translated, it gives CASSPLRGQVNQPQHF.

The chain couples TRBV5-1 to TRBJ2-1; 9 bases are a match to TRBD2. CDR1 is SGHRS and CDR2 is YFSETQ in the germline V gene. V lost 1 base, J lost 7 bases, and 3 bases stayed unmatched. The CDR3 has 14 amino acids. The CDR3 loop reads CASSLPLAGNEQFF. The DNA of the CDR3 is TGCGCCAGCAGCTTGCCTCTAGCGGGAAATGAGCAGTTCTTC.

CDR3 nucleotide sequence: TGCGCCAGCAGCTTTACGTACAGGCCTGGAACTAATGAAAAACTGTTTTTT. As protein: CASSFTYRPGTNEKLFF. The chain couples TRBV5-1 to TRBJ1-4; perhaps TRBD1 as D (5 bases). The V end was cut by 2 bases, the J end by 1 base, with 15 bases between. The CDR3 is 17 amino acids. Germline values: CDR1 SGHRS, CDR2 YFSETQ.

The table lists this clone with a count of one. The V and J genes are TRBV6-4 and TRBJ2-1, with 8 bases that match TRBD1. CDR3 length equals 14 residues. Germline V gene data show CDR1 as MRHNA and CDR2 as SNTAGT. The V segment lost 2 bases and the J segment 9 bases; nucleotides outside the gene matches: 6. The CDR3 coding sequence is TGTGCCAGCAGTGACGGGCAGGGGGCAGGTGAGCAGTTCTTC. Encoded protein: CASSDGQGAGEQFF.

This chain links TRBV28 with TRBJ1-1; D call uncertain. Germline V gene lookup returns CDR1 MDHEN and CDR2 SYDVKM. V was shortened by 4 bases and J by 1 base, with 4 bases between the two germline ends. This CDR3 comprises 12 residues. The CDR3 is CASSYRNTEAFF. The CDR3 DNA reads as TGTGCCAGCAGTTACAGGAACACTGAAGCTTTCTTT.

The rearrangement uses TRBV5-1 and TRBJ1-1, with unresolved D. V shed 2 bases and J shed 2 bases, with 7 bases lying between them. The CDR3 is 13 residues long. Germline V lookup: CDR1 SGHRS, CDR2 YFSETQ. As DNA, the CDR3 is TGCGCCAGCAGCTTTGAGGTCAACACTGAAGCTTTCTTT. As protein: CASSFEVNTEAFF.

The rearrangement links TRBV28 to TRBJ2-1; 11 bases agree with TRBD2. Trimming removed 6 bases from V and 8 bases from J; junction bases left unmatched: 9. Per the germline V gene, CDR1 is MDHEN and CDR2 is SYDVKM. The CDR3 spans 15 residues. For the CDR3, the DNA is TGTGCCAGCAGGTCTAGCGGGAGGTCCGGGTATGAGCAGTTCTTC. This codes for CASRSSGRSGYEQFF. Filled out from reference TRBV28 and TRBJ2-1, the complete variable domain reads DVKVTQSSRYLVKRTGEKVFLECVQDMDHENMFWYRQDPGLGLRLIYFSYDVKMKEKGDIPEGYSVSREKKERFSLILESASTNQTSMYLCASRSSGRSGYEQFFGPGTRLTVL.

This CDR3 is CASSRRDPGLAGNEQFF. The CDR3, as DNA: TGTGCCAGCAGCCGGAGGGACCCGGGACTAGCGGGCAATGAGCAGTTCTTC. The chain links TRBV3-1 (or the pseudogene TRBV3-2) to TRBJ2-1; 12 nucleotides match TRBD2. This CDR3 is 17 amino acids long. V trimming: 4 bases; J trimming: 6 bases; junction bases outside the gene matches: 10. Germline CDR1 LGHDT, CDR2 YNNKEL (reference sequence).

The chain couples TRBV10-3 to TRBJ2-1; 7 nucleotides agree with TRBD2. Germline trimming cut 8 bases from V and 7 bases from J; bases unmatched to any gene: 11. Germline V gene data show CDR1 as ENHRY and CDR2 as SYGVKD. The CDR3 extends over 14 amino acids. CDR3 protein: CAIGGGGPRNEQFF. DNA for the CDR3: TGTGCCATCGGGGGGGGAGGGCCTAGAAATGAGCAGTTCTTC.

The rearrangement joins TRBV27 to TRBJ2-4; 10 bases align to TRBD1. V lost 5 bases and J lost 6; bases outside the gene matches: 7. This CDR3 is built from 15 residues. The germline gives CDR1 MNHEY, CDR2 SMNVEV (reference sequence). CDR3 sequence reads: CASSPVGQGGNIQYF. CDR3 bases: TGTGCCAGCAGTCCGGTCGGACAGGGGGGAAACATTCAGTACTTC.

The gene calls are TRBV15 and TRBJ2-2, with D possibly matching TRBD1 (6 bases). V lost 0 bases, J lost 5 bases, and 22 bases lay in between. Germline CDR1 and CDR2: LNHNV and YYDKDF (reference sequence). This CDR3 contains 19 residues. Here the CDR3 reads CATSREAGVRQVRTGELFF. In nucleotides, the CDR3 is TGTGCCACCAGCAGAGAAGCTGGAGTCCGACAGGTACGGACCGGGGAGCTGTTTTTT.

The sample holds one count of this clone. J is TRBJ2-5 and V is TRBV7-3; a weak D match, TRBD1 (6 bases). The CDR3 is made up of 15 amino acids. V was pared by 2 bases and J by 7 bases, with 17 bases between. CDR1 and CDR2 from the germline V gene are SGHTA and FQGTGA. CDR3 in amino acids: CASSLQGRGLGTQYF. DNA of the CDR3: TGTGCCAGCAGCTTACAGGGGAGAGGGTTAGGGACCCAGTACTTC. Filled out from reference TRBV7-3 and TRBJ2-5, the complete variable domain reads GAGVSQTPSNKVTEKGKYVELRCDPISGHTALYWYRQSLGQGPEFLIYFQGTGAADDSGLPNDRFFAVRPEGSVSTLKIQRTERGDSAVYLCASSLQGRGLGTQYFGPGTRLLVL.

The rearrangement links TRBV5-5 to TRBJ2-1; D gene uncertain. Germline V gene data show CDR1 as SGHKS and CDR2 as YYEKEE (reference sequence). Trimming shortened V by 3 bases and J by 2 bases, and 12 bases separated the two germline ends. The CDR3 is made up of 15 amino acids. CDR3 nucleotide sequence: TGTGCCAGCAGCTCCCAGACTCTTACCTACAATGAGCAGTTCTTC. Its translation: CASSSQTLTYNEQFF.

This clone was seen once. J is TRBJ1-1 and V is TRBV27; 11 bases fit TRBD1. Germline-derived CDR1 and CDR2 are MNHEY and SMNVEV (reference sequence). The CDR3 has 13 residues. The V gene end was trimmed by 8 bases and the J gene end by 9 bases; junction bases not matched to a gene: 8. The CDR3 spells CASQGQGVFQAFF. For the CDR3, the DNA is TGTGCCAGCCAGGGACAGGGGGTGTTTCAAGCTTTCTTT.

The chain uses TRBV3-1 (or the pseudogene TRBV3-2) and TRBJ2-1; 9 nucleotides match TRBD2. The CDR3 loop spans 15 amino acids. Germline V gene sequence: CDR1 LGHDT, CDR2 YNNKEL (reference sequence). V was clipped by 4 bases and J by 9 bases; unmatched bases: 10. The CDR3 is CASSPVNSGRSEQFF. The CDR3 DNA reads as TGTGCCAGCAGCCCTGTCAATAGCGGGAGAAGTGAGCAGTTCTTC.

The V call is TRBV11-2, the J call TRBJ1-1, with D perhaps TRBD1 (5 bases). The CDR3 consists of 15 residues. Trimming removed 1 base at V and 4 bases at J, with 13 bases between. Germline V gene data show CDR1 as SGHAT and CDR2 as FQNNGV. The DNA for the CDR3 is TGTGCCAGCAGCTTAGCGGGGGGGAAGGGCACTGAAGCTTTCTTT. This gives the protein CASSLAGGKGTEAFF.

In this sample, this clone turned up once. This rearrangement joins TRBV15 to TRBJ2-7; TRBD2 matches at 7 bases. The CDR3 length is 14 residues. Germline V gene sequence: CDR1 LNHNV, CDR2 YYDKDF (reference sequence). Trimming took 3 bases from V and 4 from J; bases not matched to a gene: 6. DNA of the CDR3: TGTGCCACCAGCAGTAGGCAGGGAGGGTACGAGCAGTACTTC. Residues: CATSSRQGGYEQYF.

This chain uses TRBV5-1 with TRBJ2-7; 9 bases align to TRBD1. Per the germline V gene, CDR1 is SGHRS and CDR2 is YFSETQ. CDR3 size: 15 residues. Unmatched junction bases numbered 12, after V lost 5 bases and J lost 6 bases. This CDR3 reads CASRLTQGAIGEQYF. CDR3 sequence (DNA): TGCGCCAGCAGATTAACACAGGGGGCAATCGGCGAGCAGTACTTC.

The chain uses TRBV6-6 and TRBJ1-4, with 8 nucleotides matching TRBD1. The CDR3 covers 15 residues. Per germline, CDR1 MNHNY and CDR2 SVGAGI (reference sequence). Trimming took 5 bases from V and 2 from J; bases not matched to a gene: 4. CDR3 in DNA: TGTGCCAGCAGTCTGACAGGGGCGACTAATGAAAAACTGTTTTTT. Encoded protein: CASSLTGATNEKLFF.

CDR3 sequence reads: CASSTGLAGAYQETQYF. The CDR3 DNA is TGTGCCAGCAGTACTGGACTAGCGGGAGCGTACCAAGAGACCCAGTACTTC. V gene TRBV5-4 combines with J gene TRBJ2-5; TRBD2 aligns across 13 bases. This CDR3 comprises 17 residues. J lost 0 bases, V lost 5 bases, and 7 bases had no gene match. Per germline, CDR1 SGHNT and CDR2 YYREEE (reference sequence).

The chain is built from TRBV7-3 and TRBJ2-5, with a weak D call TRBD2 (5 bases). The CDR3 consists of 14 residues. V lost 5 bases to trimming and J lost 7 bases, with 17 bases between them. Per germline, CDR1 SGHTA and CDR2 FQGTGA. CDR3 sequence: CASSLDPAGGTQYF. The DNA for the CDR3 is TGTGCCAGCAGCCTCGACCCGGCGGGTGGGACCCAGTACTTC.

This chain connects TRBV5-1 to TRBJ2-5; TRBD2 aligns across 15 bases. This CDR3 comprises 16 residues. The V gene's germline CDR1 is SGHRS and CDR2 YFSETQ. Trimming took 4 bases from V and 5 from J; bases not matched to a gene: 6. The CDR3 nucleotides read TGCGCCAGCAGCCGCAGGACTAGCGGGAGGGGGGAGACCCAGTACTTC. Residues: CASSRRTSGRGETQYF.

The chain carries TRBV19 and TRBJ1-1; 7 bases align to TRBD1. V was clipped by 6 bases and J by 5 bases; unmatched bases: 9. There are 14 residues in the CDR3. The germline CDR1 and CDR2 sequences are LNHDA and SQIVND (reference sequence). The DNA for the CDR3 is TGTGCCAGTAGCGTCAGGGGGTTGAGGACTGAAGCTTTCTTT. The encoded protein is CASSVRGLRTEAFF.

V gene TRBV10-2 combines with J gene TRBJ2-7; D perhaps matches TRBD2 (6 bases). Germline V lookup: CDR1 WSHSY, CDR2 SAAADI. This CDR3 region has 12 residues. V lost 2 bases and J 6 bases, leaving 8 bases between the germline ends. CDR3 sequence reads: CASSERGFEQYF. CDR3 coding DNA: TGCGCCAGCAGTGAGCGGGGGTTCGAGCAGTACTTC.

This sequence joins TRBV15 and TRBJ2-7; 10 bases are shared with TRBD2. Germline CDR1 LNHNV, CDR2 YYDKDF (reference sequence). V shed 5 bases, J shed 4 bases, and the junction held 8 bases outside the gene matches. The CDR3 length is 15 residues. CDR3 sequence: CATSLEAGGVYEQYF. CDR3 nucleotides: TGTGCCACCAGCTTAGAAGCGGGGGGGGTGTACGAGCAGTACTTC.

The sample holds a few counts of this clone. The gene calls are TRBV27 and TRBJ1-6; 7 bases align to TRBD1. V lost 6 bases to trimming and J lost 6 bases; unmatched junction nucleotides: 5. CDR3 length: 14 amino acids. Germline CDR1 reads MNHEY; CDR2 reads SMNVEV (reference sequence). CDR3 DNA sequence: TGTGCCAGCAGCGTGGGACAGTTTAATTCACCCCTCCACTTT. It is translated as CASSVGQFNSPLHF.

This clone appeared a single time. CDR3 nucleotide sequence: TGTGCCAGCATCGAAATAGCGGGATCTGAAGCTTTCTTT. It is translated as CASIEIAGSEAFF. J is TRBJ1-1 and V is TRBV7-8; D remains unclear. CDR1 and CDR2 from the germline V gene are SGHVS and FQNEAQ. V lost 7 bases and J lost 6, with 15 bases in between. This CDR3 region has 13 residues.

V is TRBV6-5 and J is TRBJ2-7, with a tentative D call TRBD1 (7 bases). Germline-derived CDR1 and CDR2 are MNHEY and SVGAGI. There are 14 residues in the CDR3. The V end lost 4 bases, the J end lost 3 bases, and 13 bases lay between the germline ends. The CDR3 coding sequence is TGTGCCAGCAGTTCCGGCGGGACAGTCTACGAGCAGTACTTC. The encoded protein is CASSSGGTVYEQYF.